A selection of T cell receptor beta chains follows, all from one sample in a study of T cell responses to AZD1222 COVID-19 vaccine. Libraries were prepared by immunoSEQ multiplex PCR; TCRdb keeps only in-frame clonotypes and omits some of them. Seen here are over 100,000 clones, roughly 89% observed once, and the top ten hold more than 7.5%. The source was peripheral blood, collected on day 0 of AZD1222 vaccination. Every receptor here comes from an adult in good health. The CDR3 runs from the conserved cysteine through the conserved F or W. D genes are given only for firm matches.

d_call | j_call | v_call | cdr3_aa
TRBD1 | TRBJ1-5 | TRBV2 | CASSARQGGDQPQHF
TRBD1 | TRBJ2-1 | TRBV6-4 | CASSAGQGSSYNEQFF
. | TRBJ2-7 | TRBV29-1 | CSVQSQNEQYF
. | TRBJ2-1 | TRBV7-8 | CASSFVQGREQFF
. | TRBJ2-4 | TRBV6-4 | CASSVKNIQYF
. | TRBJ1-2 | TRBV12-3/TRBV12-4 | CASSFGQAYGYTF
. | TRBJ1-1 | TRBV7-6 | CASSSEVGSMNTEAFF
. | TRBJ2-3 | TRBV30 | CAWSGSRVASTDTQYF
TRBD1 | TRBJ1-6 | TRBV29-1 | CSVRQGGSYNSPLHF
. | TRBJ2-1 | TRBV6-7 | CASSYGDGSGNNEQFF
. | TRBJ1-6 | TRBV2 | CASRLGWGESPLHF
. | TRBJ2-3 | TRBV5-6 | CASSLAAGSSADTQYF
TRBD1 | TRBJ1-6 | TRBV5-4 | CASSGQGEQSPLHF
. | TRBJ1-5 | TRBV12-2 | CASRLWTEYSNQPQHF
TRBD2 | TRBJ2-2 | TRBV9 | CASSVGLAGASGELFF
TRBD2 | TRBJ2-1 | TRBV7-9 | CASSSPGLAGGPEEQFF
. | TRBJ2-1 | TRBV20-1 | CSASSDNEQFF
. | TRBJ1-1 | TRBV11-1 | CASSLGGNPNTEAFF
. | TRBJ1-6 | TRBV11-2 | CASSATSGTTRSNLHF